The source of this T cell receptor beta chain is a study of blood T cell repertoires in COVID-19. At the level of the study: Researchers got acute and convalescent COVID-19 samples from the United States, Italy and Spain.

Patients from Seattle were sampled longitudinally, starting during active infection. Germline CDR1 SNHLY, CDR2 FYNNEI. Trimming pared 7 bases from V and 4 bases from J, leaving 4 bases between. The CDR3 sequence is 11 residues long. Study processing details: Reference gene primer amplification gave estimated nucleated cell counts. Clones were sequenced by immunoSEQ multiplex PCR, and TCRdb holds only the in-frame ones, with some missing. That table gives V, J and clone size, and the DNA gave D and trimming. The table records around 220,000 clones, 84% of them present only once. The rearrangement joins TRBV2 to TRBJ2-2; D gene ambiguous. The sequence was obtained from a woman older than 75 with COVID-19, enrolled during active disease. The sequencing input was peripheral blood. CDR3 in DNA: TGTGCCAGCAAGAGCACCGGGGAGCTGTTTTTT. It translates to CASKSTGELFF.